The source of this TCR beta chain is a study of shared clonotypes between healthy human individuals. About the study: CD4 naive cells filled three plates per donor, CD4 memory three, CD8 naive two and CD8 memory one.

On this clone: Its specificity is unknown.

General study findings and limits: Some clonotypes were shared by all four sorted-subset donors, while others were not shared. The non-shared ones had lower generation probabilities than the shared ones. The study sampled only blood, and tissue repertoires likely differ.

The method was immunoSEQ multiplex PCR; TCRdb's version includes in-frame clones alone and lacks a portion of them. The repertoire holds 2 million to 2.5 million clones, with 90% to 95% as singletons. CDR3 size: 13 residues. Germline CDR1 and CDR2: KGHSH and LQKENI. The V and J ends lost 1 base and 8 bases respectively, with 10 bases between them. A split of CD4+ cells into CD45RA+ naive and CD45RA-negative memory subsets was performed. The V gene is TRBV18, the J gene TRBJ2-3, with D possibly matching TRBD2 (5 bases). The source material was naive CD4+ T cells sorted from blood. Subset defined: CD45RA+ positively selected. This receptor was taken from a man aged 18 to 29 in good health. CDR3 region: CASSPLLDSTQYF. DNA of the CDR3: TGTGCCAGCTCACCACTACTAGACTCTACGCAGTATTTT.